The clone carrying this T cell receptor beta chain was observed a handful of times. As yet, its antigen is unknown. Germline V gene sequence: CDR1 GTSNPN, CDR2 SVGIG (reference sequence). There are 15 residues in the CDR3. Trimming removed 5 bases at V and 8 bases at J, with 22 bases between. This entry belongs to a study of beta chain features in type 1 diabetes. Study-wide findings and caveats: Shorter TCRB CDR3s, moderately but significantly so, were found in Type 1 diabetes patients in all four CD4+ subsets. It was possible that PCR favored shorter templates, equally so in patients and controls.

Every bit of the isolated RNA underwent reverse transcription, so sequencing read expressed TCRB transcripts. The repertoire was sequenced with immunoSEQ multiplex PCR; TCRdb's copy has only in-frame clones and lacks some. This table has roughly 730,000 clones, around an eighth appearing once. The sample taken for sequencing was naive CD4+ T cells from blood. The clonotype comes from a man aged 18 to 29 with type 1 diabetes. J is TRBJ2-1 and V is TRBV30; D is tentatively TRBD1 or TRBD2 (6 bases each). The CDR3 is CAWSLGGRGSDEQFF. DNA for the CDR3: TGTGCCTGGTCCTTAGGGGGACGGGGGAGCGATGAGCAGTTCTTC.